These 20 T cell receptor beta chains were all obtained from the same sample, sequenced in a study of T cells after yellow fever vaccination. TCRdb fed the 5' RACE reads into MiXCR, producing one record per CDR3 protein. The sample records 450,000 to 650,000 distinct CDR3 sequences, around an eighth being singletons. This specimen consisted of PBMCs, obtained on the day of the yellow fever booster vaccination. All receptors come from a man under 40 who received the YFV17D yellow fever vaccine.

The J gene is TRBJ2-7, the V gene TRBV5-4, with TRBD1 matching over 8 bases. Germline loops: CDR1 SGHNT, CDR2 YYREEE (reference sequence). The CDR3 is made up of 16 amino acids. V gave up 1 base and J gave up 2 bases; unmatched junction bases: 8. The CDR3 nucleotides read TGTGCCAGCAGCTTGTCGCAGGGGGCGCTCACCTACGAGCAGTACTTC. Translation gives CASSLSQGALTYEQYF.

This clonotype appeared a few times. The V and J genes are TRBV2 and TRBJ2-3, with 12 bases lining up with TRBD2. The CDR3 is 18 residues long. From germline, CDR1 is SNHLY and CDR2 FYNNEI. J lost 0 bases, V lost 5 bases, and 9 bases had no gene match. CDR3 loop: CASSFRTSGKTSTDTQYF. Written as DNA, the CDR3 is TGTGCCAGCAGTTTCCGGACTAGCGGGAAGACTAGCACAGATACGCAGTATTTT.

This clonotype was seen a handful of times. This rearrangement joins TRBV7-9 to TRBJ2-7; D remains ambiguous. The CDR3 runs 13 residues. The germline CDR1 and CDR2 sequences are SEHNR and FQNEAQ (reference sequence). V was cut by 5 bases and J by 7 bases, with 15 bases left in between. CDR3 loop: CASSPKAFWEQYF. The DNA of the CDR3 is TGTGCCAGCAGCCCCAAGGCCTTTTGGGAGCAGTACTTC.

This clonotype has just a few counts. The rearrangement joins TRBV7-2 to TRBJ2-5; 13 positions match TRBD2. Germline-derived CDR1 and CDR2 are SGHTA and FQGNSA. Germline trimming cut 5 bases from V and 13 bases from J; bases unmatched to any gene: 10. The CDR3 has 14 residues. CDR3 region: CASSVGLAGEPRYF. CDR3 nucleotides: TGTGCCAGCAGCGTTGGACTAGCGGGGGAGCCGCGGTACTTC. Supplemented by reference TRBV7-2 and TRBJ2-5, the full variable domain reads GAGVSQSPSNKVTEKGKDVELRCDPISGHTALYWYRQSLGQGLEFLIYFQGNSAPDKSGLPSDRFSAERTGGSVSTLTIQRTQQEDSAVYLCASSVGLAGEPRYFGPGTRLLVL.

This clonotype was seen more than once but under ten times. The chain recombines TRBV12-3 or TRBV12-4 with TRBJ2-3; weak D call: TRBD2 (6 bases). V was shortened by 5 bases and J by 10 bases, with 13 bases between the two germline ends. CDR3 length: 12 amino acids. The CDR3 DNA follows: TGTGCCAGCAGTCCCCCCGGGGGTCCGCAGTATTTT. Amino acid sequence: CASSPPGGPQYF.

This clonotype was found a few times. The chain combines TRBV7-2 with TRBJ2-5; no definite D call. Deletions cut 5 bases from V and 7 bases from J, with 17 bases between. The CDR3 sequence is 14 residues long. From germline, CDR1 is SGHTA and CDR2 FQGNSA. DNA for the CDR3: TGTGCCAGCAGCCCACAAACTACCACGGGGACCCAGTACTTC. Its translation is CASSPQTTTGTQYF.

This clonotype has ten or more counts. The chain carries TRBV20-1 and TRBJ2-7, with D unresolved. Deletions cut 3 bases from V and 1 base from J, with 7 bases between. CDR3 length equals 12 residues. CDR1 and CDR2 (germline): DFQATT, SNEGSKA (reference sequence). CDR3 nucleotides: TGCAGTGCTAGGTTCTCATCCTACGAGCAGTACTTC. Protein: CSARFSSYEQYF.

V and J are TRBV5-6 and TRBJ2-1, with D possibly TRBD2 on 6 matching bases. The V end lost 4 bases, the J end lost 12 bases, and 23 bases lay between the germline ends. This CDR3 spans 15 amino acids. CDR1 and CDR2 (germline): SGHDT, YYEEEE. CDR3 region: CASSPAGLSSGPQFF. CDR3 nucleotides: TGTGCCAGCAGCCCGGCGGGACTGTCTTCAGGGCCGCAGTTCTTC.

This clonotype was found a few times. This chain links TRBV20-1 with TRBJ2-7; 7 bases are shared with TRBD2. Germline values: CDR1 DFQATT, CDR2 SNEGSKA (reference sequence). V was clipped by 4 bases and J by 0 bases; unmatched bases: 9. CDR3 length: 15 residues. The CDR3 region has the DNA TGCAGTGCTAAAGACGGGAGGCCAAGCTCCTACGAGCAGTACTTC. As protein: CSAKDGRPSSYEQYF.

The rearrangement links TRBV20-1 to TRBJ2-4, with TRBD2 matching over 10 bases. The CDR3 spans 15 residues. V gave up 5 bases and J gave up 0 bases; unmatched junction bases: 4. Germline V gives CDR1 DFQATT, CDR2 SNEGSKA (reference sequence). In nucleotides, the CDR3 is TGCAGTGCTGGACTAGCGGAGCTAGCCAAAAACATTCAGTACTTC. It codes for CSAGLAELAKNIQYF.

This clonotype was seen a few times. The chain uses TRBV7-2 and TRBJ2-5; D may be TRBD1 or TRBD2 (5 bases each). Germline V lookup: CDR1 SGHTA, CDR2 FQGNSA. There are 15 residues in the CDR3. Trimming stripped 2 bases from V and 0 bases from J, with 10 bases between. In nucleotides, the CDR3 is TGTGCCAGCAGCTTACTGGGGACCAACCAAGAGACCCAGTACTTC. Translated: CASSLLGTNQETQYF.

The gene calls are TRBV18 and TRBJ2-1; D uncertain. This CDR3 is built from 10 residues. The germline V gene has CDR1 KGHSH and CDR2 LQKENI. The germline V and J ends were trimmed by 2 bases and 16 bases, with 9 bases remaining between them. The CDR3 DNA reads TGTGCCAGCTCACCAAGTGGGCAATTCTTC. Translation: CASSPSGQFF.

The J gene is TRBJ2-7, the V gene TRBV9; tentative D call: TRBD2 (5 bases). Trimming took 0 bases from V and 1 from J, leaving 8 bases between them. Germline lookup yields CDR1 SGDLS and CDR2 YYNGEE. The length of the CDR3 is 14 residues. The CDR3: CASSVDEGSYEQYF. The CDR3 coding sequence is TGTGCCAGCAGCGTAGATGAGGGTTCCTACGAGCAGTACTTC.

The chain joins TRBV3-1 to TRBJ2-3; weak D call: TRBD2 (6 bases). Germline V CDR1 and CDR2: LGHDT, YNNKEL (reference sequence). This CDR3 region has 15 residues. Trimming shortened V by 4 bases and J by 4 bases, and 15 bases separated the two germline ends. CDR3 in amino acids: CASSPQTGAADTQYF. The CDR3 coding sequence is TGTGCCAGCAGCCCGCAGACGGGAGCGGCAGATACGCAGTATTTT.

CDR3 region: CSADGTGDEQFF. CDR3 in DNA: TGCAGTGCCGACGGGACAGGGGATGAGCAGTTCTTC. This chain connects TRBV20-1 to TRBJ2-1; TRBD1 matches 10 bases. The germline V gene encodes CDR1 DFQATT and CDR2 SNEGSKA (reference sequence). The length of the CDR3 is 12 residues. Trimming removed 6 bases from V and 8 bases from J; junction bases left unmatched: 4.

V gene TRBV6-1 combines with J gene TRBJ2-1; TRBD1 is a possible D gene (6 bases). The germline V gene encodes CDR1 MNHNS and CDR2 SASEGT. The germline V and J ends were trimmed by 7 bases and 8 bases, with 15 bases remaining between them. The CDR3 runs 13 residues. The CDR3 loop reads CASTASRGYEQFF. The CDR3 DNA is TGTGCCAGCACGGCTAGCAGGGGCTATGAGCAGTTCTTC.

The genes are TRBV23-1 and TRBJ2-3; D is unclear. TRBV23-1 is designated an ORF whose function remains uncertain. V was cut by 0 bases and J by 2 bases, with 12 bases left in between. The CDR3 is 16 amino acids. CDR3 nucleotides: TGCGCCAGCAGTCAATCTTCGCAGGCCTTCACAGATACGCAGTATTTT. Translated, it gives CASSQSSQAFTDTQYF.

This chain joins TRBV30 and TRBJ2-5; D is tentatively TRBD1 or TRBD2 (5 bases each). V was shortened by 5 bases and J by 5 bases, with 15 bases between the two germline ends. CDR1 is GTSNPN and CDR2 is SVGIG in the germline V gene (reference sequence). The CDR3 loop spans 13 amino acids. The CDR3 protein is CAWAIRGAETQYF. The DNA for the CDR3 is TGTGCCTGGGCCATCCGAGGGGCTGAGACCCAGTACTTC.

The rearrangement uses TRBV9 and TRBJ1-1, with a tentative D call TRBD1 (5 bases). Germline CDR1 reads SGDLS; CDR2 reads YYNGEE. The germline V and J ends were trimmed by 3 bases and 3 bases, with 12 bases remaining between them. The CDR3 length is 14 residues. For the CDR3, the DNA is TGTGCCAGCAGCGGTCGGGGGGATTACACTGAAGCTTTCTTT. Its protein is CASSGRGDYTEAFF.

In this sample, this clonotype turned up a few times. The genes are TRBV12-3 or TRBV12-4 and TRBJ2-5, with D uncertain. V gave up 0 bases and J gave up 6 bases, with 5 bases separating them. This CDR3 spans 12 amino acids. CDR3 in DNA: TGTGCCAGCAGTTTAGCACCGAAGACCCAGTACTTC. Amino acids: CASSLAPKTQYF.